This T cell receptor beta chain was captured in a study of T cells after yellow fever vaccination (dated by TCRdb to between 2019 and 2020). Study-wide context: Libraries from fractions with low cell numbers were prepared with the SMART-Seq v4 Ultra Low Input RNA kit. To track T-cell clones before and after primary and booster YFV17D yellow fever vaccination, bulk TCR alpha and beta repertoires were sequenced longitudinally. Bulk PBMC replicates and cell subsets were isolated from blood drawn at multiple timepoints before and after both primary and secondary immunization. The cohort comprised two healthy male donors, one aged 18 to 30 and one aged 30 to 40 years.

Paper-wide results and their limitations: After the booster, most of the clones that had expanded following primary vaccination were detected again (96% of CD4 and 80% to 90% of CD8), which suggests that memory was broadly maintained. A small share of clonotypes occurred in both CD4 and CD8 compartments, likely arising from convergent recombination. The secondary T-cell response was weaker than the primary response but faster, peaking on day 5 instead of day 15. Computational filtering was needed because FACS-sorted repertoires could contain abundant contaminating clonotypes from the bulk population. The study included only a couple of donors, which limits how far the findings can be generalized.

The sample holds many counts of this clonotype. The antigen it recognizes is unknown. No much larger clonotype is one base removed from it; base qualities were not supplied. TCR cDNA was made using 5'RACE template switching, a step that added a universal primer site and unique molecular identifiers. Priming of cDNA synthesis was performed from both the TCR alpha and TCR beta constant segments. Library amplification used two PCR steps, and the second PCR step added sample barcodes and sequencing adapters. Sequencing of libraries was done on Illumina HiSeq 2500 (2x100 bp) or NovaSeq (2x150 bp). The paper's data handling went like this. MIGEC was used to demultiplex reads and collapse the reads into UMI consensus sequences, and MiXCR was used for V(D)J alignment. Using edgeR on replicate PBMC samples, clonotypes were called vaccine-responding if FDR was below 0.01 and the log2 fold change was above 5 up to day 15. Bulk clonotypes were assigned CD4 or CD8 identity according to which sequenced CD4 or CD8 repertoire held them at higher abundance. TCRdb applied fastp at Q25 and MiXCR to the public reads, then kept only in-frame beta chains. Rows are unified per CDR3 protein, each entry keeping the most common DNA and genes. TCRdb assigned the V and J calls; the authors' analysis was not used. A total of 100,000 to 150,000 distinct CDR3 sequences appear in this sample, nearly 7.5% of them only once. The ten largest clones add up to roughly 2.6% of the sample.

CDR1 DFQATT and CDR2 SNEGSKA were looked up in the germline V gene (reference sequence). The CDR3 goes from the cysteine to the phenylalanine over 14 residues. Only the CDR3 DNA stays, 42 bases, in frame from base 1. V gives up 0 bases and J gives up 6 bases, and the segment between their germline ends measures 13 bases. According to the study, the label for this sample's treatment or condition signals: live attenuated yellow fever vaccine strain. A standard Ficoll-Paque protocol was used to isolate PBMCs from peripheral blood. CD4 and CD8 T-cell fractions were isolated with Dynabeads CD4 and CD8 positive selection kits. RNA was extracted with TriZol from bulk PBMCs, CD4 and CD8 fractions, and dextramer-positive and dextramer-negative fractions.

This receptor was identified in a man younger than 35 who received the YFV17D yellow fever vaccine. Source: CD4+ T cells sorted from PBMCs, taken around 10 days after the first yellow fever vaccination. The V and J segments used are TRBV20-1 and TRBJ2-3, with TRBD2 tentatively as D gene (5 bases match). The CDR3 in this case is CSARDWLAADTQYF. The nucleotides are TGCAGTGCTAGAGATTGGCTAGCCGCGGATACGCAGTATTTT.